Reported below is one T cell receptor beta chain. This sample stems from a study of blood T cell repertoires in COVID-19. Study information: Sources were T cells, B-cell-depleted T cells, or PBMCs; the material itself was cDNA or gDNA.

TCRdb's copy holds only in-frame clones and misses some; the assay was immunoSEQ multiplex PCR. The sample holds over 90,000 clones, approximately 90% seen once. Material for sequencing was peripheral blood. The sequence came from a man between 45 and 60 years old in a cohort sampled during active COVID-19.

The chain's CDR3 is CASSSGQRNYGYTF. DNA for the CDR3: TGCGCCAGCAGCTCGGGACAGCGTAACTATGGCTACACCTTC. This chain joins TRBV5-1 and TRBJ1-2; 7 bases are shared with TRBD1. Germline assignment: CDR1 SGHRS and CDR2 YFSETQ. V dropped 3 bases and J dropped 1; count of bases not matched to a gene: 3. This CDR3 spans 14 amino acids.